This is a list of T cell receptor beta chains from one sample in a study of shared clonotypes between healthy human individuals. Only in-frame clones appear in the TCRdb table, and some are missing; sequencing was by immunoSEQ multiplex PCR. The sample holds nearly 750,000 clones, over 60% seen once. Sequencing was performed on memory CD4+ T cells sorted from blood. Receptors were obtained from a woman aged 25-40 years in good health. Both conserved end residues are part of each CDR3. Fields, in order: D gene, J gene, CDR3 length, clone size, V gene, CDR3 protein, CDR3 DNA. A D gene is named only where the DNA matches it firmly. A clone size is listed for some rows: how often the clone was seen (once, few, many), or a class if it is expanded.

TRBD2 | TRBJ2-3 | 16 | . | TRBV7-8 | CASSFQTSGSSDTQYF | TGTGCCAGCAGCTTTCAGACTAGCGGGAGTTCAGATACGCAGTATTTT
. | TRBJ1-2 | 15 | . | TRBV7-2 | CASSPGLTELYGYTF | TGTGCCAGCAGCCCAGGGCTAACGGAACTCTATGGCTACACCTTC
TRBD1 | TRBJ2-1 | 12 | . | TRBV6-4 | CASSGQGNEQFF | TGTGCCAGTTCCGGACAGGGCAATGAGCAGTTCTTC
TRBD1 | TRBJ2-7 | 13 | few | TRBV28 | CASSYRGFIEQYF | TGTGCCAGCAGTTACAGGGGGTTTATCGAGCAGTACTTC
. | TRBJ2-7 | 15 | . | TRBV7-8 | CASSSQDPPGYEQYF | TGTGCCAGCAGCTCCCAGGATCCCCCGGGGTACGAGCAGTACTTC
. | TRBJ2-2 | 14 | . | TRBV5-8 | CASSSRDIPGELFF | TGTGCCAGCAGCTCTAGGGACATCCCCGGGGAGCTGTTTTTT
TRBD1 | TRBJ1-6 | 14 | many | TRBV30 | CAWRRQGDNSPLHF | TGTGCCTGGAGGCGACAGGGGGATAATTCACCCCTCCACTTT
. | TRBJ2-5 | 14 | . | TRBV4-1 | CASSQGRRVETQYF | TGCGCCAGCAGCCAAGGACGGCGGGTGGAGACCCAGTACTTC
. | TRBJ1-4 | 17 | . | TRBV27 | CASSPRVSRALNEKLFF | TGTGCCAGCAGCCCCCGGGTGAGCAGGGCTCTTAATGAAAAACTGTTTTTT
TRBD2 | TRBJ2-7 | 16 | . | TRBV28 | CASSASLAGDPYEQYF | TGTGCCAGCAGTGCCTCACTAGCGGGGGACCCCTACGAGCAGTACTTC
. | TRBJ1-5 | 12 | once | TRBV7-9 | CASSTGNQPQHF | TGTGCCAGCAGTACAGGGAATCAGCCCCAGCATTTT
. | TRBJ1-5 | 15 | many | TRBV4-1 | CASSQGVQLYQPQHF | TGCGCCAGCAGCCAGGGGGTACAGCTTTATCAGCCCCAGCATTTT
. | TRBJ2-7 | 14 | . | TRBV21-1 | CASSMGATYYEQYF | TGTGCCAGCAGCATGGGGGCTACTTACTACGAGCAGTACTTC
. | TRBJ1-1 | 17 | . | TRBV5-6 | CASSLYGIGDSWTEAFF | TGTGCCAGCAGCTTGTATGGTATAGGCGACTCGTGGACTGAAGCTTTCTTT
. | TRBJ2-1 | 18 | . | TRBV19 | CASSWGGTAESSYNEQFF | TGTGCCAGTAGCTGGGGGGGGACAGCGGAGAGCTCCTACAATGAGCAGTTCTTC
. | TRBJ1-2 | 13 | . | TRBV5-1 | CASSLGDGNGYTF | TGCGCCAGCAGCTTGGGAGACGGTAATGGCTACACCTTC
TRBD1 | TRBJ1-5 | 15 | . | TRBV7-8 | CASSRDRGGYQPQHF | TGTGCCAGCAGCCGGGACAGGGGGGGATATCAGCCCCAGCATTTT
. | TRBJ1-1 | 15 | many | TRBV27 | CASSPEARFNTEAFF | TGTGCCAGCAGCCCAGAGGCGAGGTTTAACACTGAAGCTTTCTTT
TRBD2 | TRBJ2-7 | 18 | . | TRBV4-1 | CASSLGASGSAYSYEQYF | TGCGCCAGCAGCCTGGGGGCTAGCGGGAGTGCCTATTCCTACGAGCAGTACTTC
. | TRBJ1-1 | 17 | . | TRBV12-5 | CASGLVLGRQSNTEAFF | TGTGCTAGTGGTTTGGTACTAGGGAGACAGTCGAACACTGAAGCTTTCTTT
TRBD2 | TRBJ2-7 | 15 | . | TRBV28 | CASSSSLAGWYEQYF | TGTGCCAGCAGTTCTTCCCTAGCGGGTTGGTACGAGCAGTACTTC
. | TRBJ1-1 | 13 | few | TRBV10-3 | CAIGGAVNTEAFF | TGTGCCATCGGAGGGGCGGTAAACACTGAAGCTTTCTTT
TRBD2 | TRBJ2-5 | 15 | many | TRBV19 | CASSRGGVIGETQYF | TGTGCCAGTAGCCGCGGGGGGGTCATAGGCGAGACCCAGTACTTC
. | TRBJ1-2 | 15 | . | TRBV5-1 | CASSLVGNRIDGYTF | TGCGCCAGCAGCTTGGTAGGCAACAGAATAGACGGCTACACCTTC